Presented here are 9 T cell receptor beta chains from one specimen sequenced in a study of T cell changes during pregnancy in multiple sclerosis. Using immunoSEQ multiplex PCR, the repertoire was profiled, and TCRdb retains in-frame clones only, with some absent. The sample records over 90,000 clones, around 93% being singletons. The sample was peripheral blood, taken after pregnancy. The receptors shown here come from a female donor with multiple sclerosis, enrolled in a pregnancy study.

The gene calls are TRBV5-1 and TRBJ1-3; D is uncertain. The V end lost 5 bases, the J end lost 3 bases, and 9 bases lay between the germline ends. CDR3 length: 13 amino acids. Germline CDR1 SGHRS, CDR2 YFSETQ. The CDR3 loop is CASRTGGGNTIYF. CDR3 nucleotides: TGCGCCAGCAGAACCGGAGGTGGAAACACCATATATTTT.

The chain links TRBV27 to TRBJ2-7; 9 bases agree with TRBD1. Trimming removed 6 bases from V and 5 bases from J; junction bases left unmatched: 11. The CDR3 totals 15 residues. Germline loops: CDR1 MNHEY, CDR2 SMNVEV (reference sequence). The CDR3 coding sequence is TGTGCCAGCAGGCACCGCGGGACAGGGTTCCACGAGCAGTACTTC. This codes for CASRHRGTGFHEQYF.

The genes are TRBV29-1 and TRBJ1-1, with TRBD1 matching 7 bases. The V segment lost 6 bases and the J segment 1 base; nucleotides outside the gene matches: 2. Germline CDR1 SQVTM, CDR2 ANQGSEA. The CDR3 spans 12 residues. CDR3 loop: CSVGTANTEAFF. CDR3 coding DNA: TGCAGCGTCGGGACAGCGAACACTGAAGCTTTCTTT.

V is TRBV18 and J is TRBJ1-5; 10 bases fit TRBD1. The CDR3 contains 17 residues. From germline, CDR1 is KGHSH and CDR2 LQKENI. Trimming removed 3 bases from V and 2 bases from J; junction bases left unmatched: 7. The CDR3 region has the DNA TGTGCCAGCTCACCTTCCCGGGACAGGGGAGGCAATCAGCCCCAGCATTTT. This codes for CASSPSRDRGGNQPQHF.

The V gene is TRBV11-2, the J gene TRBJ2-3; 13 nucleotides match TRBD2. The germline gives CDR1 SGHAT, CDR2 FQNNGV. The CDR3 totals 18 residues. V shed 4 bases, J shed 4 bases, and the junction held 11 bases outside the gene matches. The CDR3 loop reads CASSSRTSGSVPADTQYF. For the CDR3, the DNA is TGTGCCAGCAGCTCGCGGACTAGCGGGAGTGTCCCGGCAGATACGCAGTATTTT.

This CDR3 reads CASRRDTLVFLYEQYF. The CDR3 bases are TGTGCCAGCAGACGGGACACCCTTGTATTTTTGTACGAGCAGTACTTC. The chain joins TRBV25-1 to TRBJ2-7, with D possibly matching TRBD1 (6 bases). Germline V gene sequence: CDR1 MGHDK, CDR2 SYGVNS. V dropped 6 bases and J dropped 4 bases, with 22 bases sitting between them. CDR3 length: 16 residues.

The V gene is TRBV2, the J gene TRBJ2-2, with 15 bases aligning to TRBD2. Germline values: CDR1 SNHLY, CDR2 FYNNEI. The CDR3 is made up of 15 amino acids. Trimming removed 7 bases from V and 7 bases from J; junction bases left unmatched: 4. The CDR3 is CASNGLAGGGGELFF. The CDR3 DNA reads as TGTGCCAGCAACGGACTAGCGGGAGGGGGCGGGGAGCTGTTTTTT.

This clone has only one observation. J is TRBJ2-1 and V is TRBV19; 10 bases align to TRBD2. CDR3 length equals 15 residues. Germline V CDR1 and CDR2: LNHDA, SQIVND (reference sequence). With V trimmed by 1 base and J by 7 bases, 4 bases remained unmatched. The DNA of the CDR3 is TGTGCCAGTAGTATAGGTCTAGCGGGAGTGAATGAGCAGTTCTTC. It specifies CASSIGLAGVNEQFF. Using reference TRBV19 and TRBJ2-1 for the parts outside the CDR3, the full variable domain is DGGITQSPKYLFRKEGQNVTLSCEQNLNHDAMYWYRQDPGQGLRLIYYSQIVNDFQKGDIAEGYSVSREKKESFPLTVTSAQKNPTAFYLCASSIGLAGVNEQFFGPGTRLTVL.

The V call is TRBV5-1, the J call TRBJ2-1; D unresolved. Germline V gene data show CDR1 as SGHRS and CDR2 as YFSETQ. Trimming left V 3 bases short and J 0 bases short, with 13 bases between. The CDR3 is made up of 16 amino acids. DNA for the CDR3: TGCGCCAGCAGCTCCCCGTCCGTTAGCTCCTACAATGAGCAGTTCTTC. Translated: CASSSPSVSSYNEQFF.